What follows are 3 T cell receptor beta chains derived from one specimen sequenced in a study of Graves' ophthalmopathy and Graves' hyperthyroidism. The sequenced template was RNA, covering the TCR beta CDR3 region. HTBI-primed first-round RT-PCR preceded second-round multiplex PCR. TCRdb ran MiXCR on the multiplex PCR reads and lists one entry per CDR3 protein. The sample contains about 420,000 distinct CDR3 sequences, under 25% of which appear only once. The material sequenced was peripheral blood. These receptors all come from a woman between 18 and 29 years old with stable Graves' hyperthyroidism.

In this sample, this clonotype turned up many times. This chain links TRBV7-3 with TRBJ2-2, with 9 bases lining up with TRBD2. Germline V gene sequence: CDR1 SGHTA, CDR2 FQGTGA. The CDR3 extends over 15 amino acids. J was trimmed by 6 bases and V by 0 bases; bases with no gene match: 2. CDR3 protein: CASSLTAGGAGELFF. The DNA for the CDR3 is TGTGCCAGCAGCTTAACAGCGGGAGGCGCCGGGGAGCTGTTTTTT. The variable domain in full, with the rest retrieved from reference TRBV7-3 and TRBJ2-2, is GAGVSQTPSNKVTEKGKYVELRCDPISGHTALYWYRQSLGQGPEFLIYFQGTGAADDSGLPNDRFFAVRPEGSVSTLKIQRTERGDSAVYLCASSLTAGGAGELFFGEGSRLTVL.

This clonotype was recorded at least ten times. CDR3 in DNA: TGTGCCAGCACGCGGACAAATAATTCACCCCTCCACTTT. It specifies CASTRTNNSPLHF. This chain links TRBV2 with TRBJ1-6, with a possible D match to TRBD1 (5 bases). The CDR3 consists of 13 residues. The V gene's germline CDR1 is SNHLY and CDR2 FYNNEI. Deletions cut 7 bases from V and 5 bases from J, with 9 bases between.

This clonotype was recorded at least ten times. The rearrangement links TRBV2 to TRBJ1-5; no reliable D call. Germline CDR1 reads SNHLY; CDR2 reads FYNNEI. Trimming cost V 2 bases and J 2 bases, with 19 bases left between them. The CDR3 totals 18 residues. CDR3 loop: CASSERIGGGEGNQPQHF. CDR3 bases: TGTGCCAGCAGTGAACGGATAGGTGGTGGGGAGGGCAATCAGCCCCAGCATTTT.